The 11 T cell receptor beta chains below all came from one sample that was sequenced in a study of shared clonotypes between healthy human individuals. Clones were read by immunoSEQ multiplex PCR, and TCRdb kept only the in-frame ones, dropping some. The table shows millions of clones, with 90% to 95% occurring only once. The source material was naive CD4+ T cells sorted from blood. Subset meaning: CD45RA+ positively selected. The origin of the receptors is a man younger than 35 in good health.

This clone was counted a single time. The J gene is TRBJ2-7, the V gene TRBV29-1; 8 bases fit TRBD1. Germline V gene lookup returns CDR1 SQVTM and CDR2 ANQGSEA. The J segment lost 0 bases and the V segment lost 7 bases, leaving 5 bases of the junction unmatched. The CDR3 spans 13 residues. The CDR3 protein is CSATRGLSYEQYF. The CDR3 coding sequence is TGCAGCGCGACCAGGGGGCTCTCCTACGAGCAGTACTTC.

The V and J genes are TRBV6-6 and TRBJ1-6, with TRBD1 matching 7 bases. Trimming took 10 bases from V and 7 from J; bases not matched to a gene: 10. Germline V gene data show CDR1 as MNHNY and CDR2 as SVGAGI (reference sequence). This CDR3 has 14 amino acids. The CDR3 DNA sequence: TGTGCCATCACTCGGGACAGTTACAATTCACCCCTCCACTTT. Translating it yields CAITRDSYNSPLHF.

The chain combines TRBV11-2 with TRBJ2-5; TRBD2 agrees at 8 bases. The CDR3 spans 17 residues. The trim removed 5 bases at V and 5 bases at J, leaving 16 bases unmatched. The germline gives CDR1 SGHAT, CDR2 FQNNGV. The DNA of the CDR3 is TGTGCCAGCAGCCGGAGGGGAGGACTAGCATTTGGGGAGACCCAGTACTTC. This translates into CASSRRGGLAFGETQYF.

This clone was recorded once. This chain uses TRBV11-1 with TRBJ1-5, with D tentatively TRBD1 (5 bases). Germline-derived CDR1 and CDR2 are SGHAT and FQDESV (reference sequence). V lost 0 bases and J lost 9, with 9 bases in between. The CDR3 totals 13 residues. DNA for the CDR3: TGTGCCAGCAGCTTAGCGGGGGGTCGGCCCCAGCATTTT. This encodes CASSLAGGRPQHF.

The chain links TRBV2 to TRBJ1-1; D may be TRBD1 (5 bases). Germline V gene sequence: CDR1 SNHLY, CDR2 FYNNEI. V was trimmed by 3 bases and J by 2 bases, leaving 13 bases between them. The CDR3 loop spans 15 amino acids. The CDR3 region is CASSERGGRNTEAFF. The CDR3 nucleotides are TGTGCCAGCAGTGAGCGGGGGGGAAGAAACACTGAAGCTTTCTTT.

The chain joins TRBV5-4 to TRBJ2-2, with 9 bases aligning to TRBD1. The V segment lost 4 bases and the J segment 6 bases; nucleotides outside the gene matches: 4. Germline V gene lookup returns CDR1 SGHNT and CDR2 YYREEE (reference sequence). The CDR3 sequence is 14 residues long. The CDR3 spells CASSKQGAAGELFF. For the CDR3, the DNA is TGTGCCAGCAGCAAACAGGGGGCTGCCGGGGAGCTGTTTTTT.

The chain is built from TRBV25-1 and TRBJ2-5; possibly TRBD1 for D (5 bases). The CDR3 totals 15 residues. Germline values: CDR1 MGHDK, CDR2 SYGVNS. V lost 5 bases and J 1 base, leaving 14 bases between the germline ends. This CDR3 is CASSTGIGSQETQYF. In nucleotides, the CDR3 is TGTGCCAGCAGTACAGGCATTGGGTCCCAAGAGACCCAGTACTTC.

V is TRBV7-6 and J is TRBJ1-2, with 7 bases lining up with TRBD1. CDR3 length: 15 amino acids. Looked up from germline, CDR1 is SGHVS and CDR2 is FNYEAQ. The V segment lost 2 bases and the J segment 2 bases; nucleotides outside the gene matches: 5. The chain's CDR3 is CASSLTGTANYGYTF. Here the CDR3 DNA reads TGTGCCAGCAGCTTAACCGGGACAGCAAACTATGGCTACACCTTC.

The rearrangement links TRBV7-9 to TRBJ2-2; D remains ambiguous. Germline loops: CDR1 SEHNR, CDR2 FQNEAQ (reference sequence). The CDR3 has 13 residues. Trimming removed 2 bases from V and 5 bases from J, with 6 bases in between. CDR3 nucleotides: TGTGCCAGCAGCTTACAGAGTACCGGGGAGCTGTTTTTT. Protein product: CASSLQSTGELFF.

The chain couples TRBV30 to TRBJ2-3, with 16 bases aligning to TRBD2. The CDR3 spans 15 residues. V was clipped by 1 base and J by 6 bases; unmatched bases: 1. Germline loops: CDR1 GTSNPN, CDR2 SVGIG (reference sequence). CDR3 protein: CAWSAGLAGGDTQYF. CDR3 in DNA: TGTGCCTGGAGTGCGGGACTAGCGGGGGGGGATACGCAGTATTTT.

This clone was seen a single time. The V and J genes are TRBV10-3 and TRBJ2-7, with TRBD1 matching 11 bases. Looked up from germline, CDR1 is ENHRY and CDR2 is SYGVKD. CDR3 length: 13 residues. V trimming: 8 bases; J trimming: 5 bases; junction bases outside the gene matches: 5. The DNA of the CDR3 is TGTGCCATCGGAGGACAGGGGGCAAACGAGCAGTACTTC. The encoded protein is CAIGGQGANEQYF.